This TCR beta chain was sequenced in a study of patients and donors after allogeneic stem cell transplantation. V lost 1 base and J 0 bases, leaving 10 bases between the germline ends. This CDR3 spans 16 amino acids. Per germline, CDR1 MNHNS and CDR2 SASEGT. Each CDR3 protein is one row after TCRdb ran MiXCR on the RT-PCR reads. In the table there are 150,000 to 200,000 distinct CDR3 sequences, 41% of which are singletons. The receptor's source is a human donor who was either an allogeneic HSCT recipient or a stem cell or donor lymphocyte infusion donor (not recorded which). It is not recorded whose cells these are; they may come from a transplant donor. This chain uses TRBV6-1 with TRBJ1-5; D ambiguous. Sequenced sample: blood, either unsorted or a sorted T cell fraction (not recorded which). This CDR3 is CASSEGAGYSNQPQHF. The CDR3 bases are TGTGCCAGCAGTGAAGGCGCCGGCTATAGCAATCAGCCCCAGCATTTT.